The 17 T cell receptor beta chains presented below share a single source sample, sequenced in a study of naive and memory T cell subsets. An equimolar mix of two oligonucleotides served as the beta constant-region primer for TRBC1 and TRBC2. TCRdb re-called the UMI-ligation and nested PCR reads with MiXCR, one entry per CDR3 protein. This sample has about 85,000 distinct CDR3 sequences, with under 15% found just once. Sequenced input: central memory CD4+ T cells from blood. These receptors were taken from a human donor in good health.

The chain joins TRBV27 to TRBJ2-7, with D tentatively TRBD1 (5 bases). Trimming took 2 bases from V and 3 from J, leaving 14 bases between them. The CDR3 is 15 residues long. Looked up from germline, CDR1 is MNHEY and CDR2 is SMNVEV (reference sequence). The CDR3 here is CASSLMGRPIYEQYF. Here the CDR3 DNA reads TGTGCCAGCAGTTTAATGGGGCGTCCCATCTACGAGCAGTACTTC.

The CDR3 DNA follows: TGTGCCAGCTCAGGCGGGACAGGGGGACGAGATACGCAGTATTTT. It codes for CASSGGTGGRDTQYF. The rearrangement joins TRBV5-6 to TRBJ2-3; 11 bases fit TRBD1. This CDR3 spans 15 amino acids. CDR1 SGHDT and CDR2 YYEEEE come from the germline V gene. The V gene end was trimmed by 7 bases and the J gene end by 5 bases; junction bases not matched to a gene: 9.

On this clonotype: A read error is possible here, since a much larger clone lies one base away. V and J are TRBV2 and TRBJ2-3, with 8 nucleotides matching TRBD2. The CDR3 runs 16 residues. The V gene end was trimmed by 3 bases and the J gene end by 0 bases; junction bases not matched to a gene: 5. CDR1 and CDR2 (germline): SNHLY, FYNNEI. The CDR3 DNA follows: TGTGCCAGCAGTGATTGGGGCGGGAGGAGCACAGATACGCAGTATTTT. This codes for CASSDWGGRSTDTQYF. The whole variable domain, remainder taken from reference TRBV2 and TRBJ2-3, is EPEVTQTPSHQVTQMGQEVILRCVPISNHLYFYWYRQILGQKVEFLVSFYNNEISEKSEIFDDQFSVERPDGSNFTLKIRSTKLEDSAMYFCASSDWGGRSTDTQYFGPGTRLTVL.

This clonotype was picked up many times. The rearrangement joins TRBV20-1 to TRBJ2-3; 9 nucleotides line up with TRBD1. CDR1 is DFQATT and CDR2 is SNEGSKA in the germline V gene (reference sequence). The V segment lost 6 bases and the J segment 4 bases; nucleotides outside the gene matches: 2. The CDR3 loop spans 12 amino acids. CDR3 sequence reads: CSARTGADTQYF. The CDR3 coding sequence is TGCAGTGCCAGGACAGGGGCAGATACGCAGTATTTT.

This clonotype was detected a few times. The gene calls are TRBV7-8 and TRBJ2-3; D gene ambiguous. With 5 bases removed from V and 7 bases from J, the gap between germline ends came to 16 bases. The CDR3 totals 14 residues. CDR1 and CDR2 (germline): SGHVS, FQNEAQ. This CDR3 reads CASSPQSVTNTQYF. Here the CDR3 DNA reads TGTGCCAGCAGCCCTCAGTCGGTTACAAATACGCAGTATTTT.

This clonotype has at least ten counts. The chain has TRBV29-1 and TRBJ2-3; D ambiguous. Trimming took off 0 bases at V and 6 bases at J, with 7 bases between the two ends. The CDR3 runs to 12 residues. CDR1 SQVTM and CDR2 ANQGSEA come from the germline V gene. CDR3 bases: TGCAGCGTTGAAGACAGTCGGGATACGCAGTATTTT. Its protein is CSVEDSRDTQYF.

This clonotype was observed a few times. The chain combines TRBV12-3 or TRBV12-4 with TRBJ1-2; D is possibly TRBD1 (6 bases). The germline V and J ends were trimmed by 5 bases and 5 bases, with 12 bases remaining between them. The CDR3 runs 13 residues. CDR3 in amino acids: CASSGTPHYGYTF. Written as DNA, the CDR3 is TGTGCCAGCAGTGGGACACCGCATTATGGCTACACCTTC.

This clonotype appeared many times. The chain uses TRBV20-1 and TRBJ1-3; possible D gene TRBD1, 5 bases. CDR1 is DFQATT, CDR2 SNEGSKA, per germline (reference sequence). This CDR3 has 14 residues. The V end lost 3 bases, the J end lost 1 base, and 10 bases lay between the germline ends. The CDR3 nucleotides are TGCAGTGCTAGGACAGCGAATTCTGGAAACACCATATATTTT. It specifies CSARTANSGNTIYF.

Ten or more counts support this clonotype. The chain has TRBV13 and TRBJ2-6; no definite D call. This CDR3 spans 13 amino acids. V was pared by 6 bases and J by 0 bases, with 3 bases between. Looked up from germline, CDR1 is PRHDT and CDR2 is FYEKMQ (reference sequence). The CDR3 nucleotides are TGTGCCAGCAGTCGCTCTGGGGCCAACGTCCTGACTTTC. Translated, it gives CASSRSGANVLTF.

This clonotype was seen more than once but under ten times. The chain recombines TRBV10-3 with TRBJ2-7; a weak D match, TRBD1 (6 bases). Trimming took off 4 bases at V and 2 bases at J, with 6 bases between the two ends. The germline CDR1 and CDR2 sequences are ENHRY and SYGVKD. There are 12 residues in the CDR3. The CDR3 region is CAISGTAYEQYF. In nucleotides, the CDR3 is TGTGCCATCAGTGGGACAGCCTACGAGCAGTACTTC.

This chain joins TRBV4-3 and TRBJ2-3, with TRBD2 matching over 12 bases. V shed 1 base, J shed 7 bases, and the junction held 12 bases outside the gene matches. Germline values: CDR1 LGHNA, CDR2 YSLEER. This CDR3 region has 18 residues. The CDR3 DNA sequence: TGCGCCAGCAGCCAAGGGGTAATGACTAGCGGGAGTCTGAATACGCAGTATTTT. It is translated as CASSQGVMTSGSLNTQYF.

This chain connects TRBV6-6 to TRBJ2-1; 8 bases align to TRBD2. The CDR3 runs to 17 residues. CDR1 MNHNY and CDR2 SVGAGI come from the germline V gene (reference sequence). V shed 5 bases and J 3 bases; nucleotides not matched to a gene: 12. The CDR3 DNA reads as TGTGCCAGCAGTCCCCTCGGGTCGGGAGGGATCTACAATGAGCAGTTCTTC. Residues: CASSPLGSGGIYNEQFF.

This clonotype was found many times. V gene TRBV4-1 combines with J gene TRBJ2-5, with D perhaps matching TRBD1 (5 bases). The germline V and J ends were trimmed by 0 bases and 8 bases, with 10 bases remaining between them. Germline loops: CDR1 MGHRA, CDR2 YSYEKL. This CDR3 has 13 residues. The CDR3 region has the DNA TGCGCCAGCAGCCAAGATAGGGGTTTAACCCAGTACTTC. Protein product: CASSQDRGLTQYF.

This clonotype was seen a handful of times. The rearrangement joins TRBV12-3 or TRBV12-4 to TRBJ2-3; possibly TRBD2 for D (6 bases). The V end lost 3 bases, the J end lost 11 bases, and 9 bases lay between the germline ends. The CDR3 totals 11 residues. In DNA, the CDR3 is TGTGCCAGCAGTTTTGGGACTCAGCAGTATTTT. Translating gives CASSFGTQQYF.

The chain is built from TRBV5-1 and TRBJ2-1; 14 bases agree with TRBD2. Losses at the gene ends were 4 bases for V and 7 bases for J; bases not matched to a gene: 10. Germline values: CDR1 SGHRS, CDR2 YFSETQ. This CDR3 contains 17 residues. In nucleotides, the CDR3 is TGCGCCAGCAGCCGACCGACTAGCGGGAGGGTCGGTAATGAGCAGTTCTTC. It translates to CASSRPTSGRVGNEQFF.

This clonotype came up a few times. V is TRBV24-1 and J is TRBJ2-3, with unresolved D. Per the germline V gene, CDR1 is KGHDR and CDR2 is SFDVKD. V was clipped by 0 bases and J by 4 bases, with 7 bases between them. The CDR3 consists of 14 residues. The CDR3 nucleotides are TGTGCCACCAGTGATTTGGGCAGTCCAGATACGCAGTATTTT. This encodes CATSDLGSPDTQYF.

This clonotype was observed a few times. The chain employs TRBV4-1 and TRBJ2-7; 12 bases are a match to TRBD2. Trimming took 0 bases from V and 6 from J; bases not matched to a gene: 15. This CDR3 comprises 19 residues. CDR1 is MGHRA and CDR2 is YSYEKL in the germline V gene. CDR3 nucleotide sequence: TGCGCCAGCAGCCAAGATCCTCGTTCGTCTAGCGGGAGGGCGGTCGAGCAGTACTTC. Its translation is CASSQDPRSSSGRAVEQYF.